The following is a T cell receptor (beta chain) sequence with its context. The data stem from a study of patients and donors after allogeneic stem cell transplantation. Germline values: CDR1 SGHRS, CDR2 YFSETQ. Trimming stripped 4 bases from V and 7 bases from J, with 9 bases between. The CDR3 has 11 amino acids. TCRdb recomputed calls from the RT-PCR reads with MiXCR, one row per CDR3 protein. The sample contains 920,000 or so distinct CDR3 sequences, approximately 19% of which appear only once. The source is a human donor who was either an allogeneic HSCT recipient or a stem cell or donor lymphocyte infusion donor (not recorded which). It is not recorded whose cells these are; they may come from a transplant donor. Material: blood, either unsorted or a sorted T cell fraction (not recorded which). J is TRBJ2-7 and V is TRBV5-1; D remains unclear. DNA for the CDR3: TGCGCCAGCAGCCAGGACCAGGAGCAGTACTTC. Residues: CASSQDQEQYF.